The text below deals with one T cell receptor (beta chain). Assay: immunoSEQ multiplex PCR; the TCRdb copy retains only in-frame clones and omits some. The sample includes about 75,000 clones, around 94% of them seen just once. The entry originates in a study of technical replicates of blood from a handful of donors. Germline lookup yields CDR1 SNHLY and CDR2 FYNNEI. Trimming left V 6 bases short and J 2 bases short, with 9 bases between. There are 13 residues in the CDR3. The sequence derives from a human donor in good health. The sample taken for sequencing was T cells isolated from PBMCs. This chain joins TRBV2 and TRBJ2-3; no definite D call. CDR3 loop: CASSRTYTDTQYF. In DNA form, the CDR3 reads TGTGCCAGCAGCCGAACCTACACAGATACGCAGTATTTT. The entire variable domain, with the rest obtained from reference TRBV2 and TRBJ2-3, is as follows: EPEVTQTPSHQVTQMGQEVILRCVPISNHLYFYWYRQILGQKVEFLVSFYNNEISEKSEIFDDQFSVERPDGSNFTLKIRSTKLEDSAMYFCASSRTYTDTQYFGPGTRLTVL.